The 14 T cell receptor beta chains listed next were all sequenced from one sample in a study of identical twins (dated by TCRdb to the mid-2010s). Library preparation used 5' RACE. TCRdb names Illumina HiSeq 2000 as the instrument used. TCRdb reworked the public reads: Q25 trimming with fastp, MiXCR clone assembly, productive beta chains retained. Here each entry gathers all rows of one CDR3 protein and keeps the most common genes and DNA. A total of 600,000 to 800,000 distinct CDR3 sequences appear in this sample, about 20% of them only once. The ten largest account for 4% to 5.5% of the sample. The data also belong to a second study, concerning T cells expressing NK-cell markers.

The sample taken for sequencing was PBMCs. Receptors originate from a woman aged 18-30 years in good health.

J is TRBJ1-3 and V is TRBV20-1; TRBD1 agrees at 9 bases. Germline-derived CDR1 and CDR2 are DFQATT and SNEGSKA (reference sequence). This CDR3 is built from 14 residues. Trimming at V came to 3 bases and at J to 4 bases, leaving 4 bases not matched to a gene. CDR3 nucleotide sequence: TGCAGTGCTAGTGGGACAGGGTACGGAAACACCATATATTTT. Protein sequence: CSASGTGYGNTIYF.

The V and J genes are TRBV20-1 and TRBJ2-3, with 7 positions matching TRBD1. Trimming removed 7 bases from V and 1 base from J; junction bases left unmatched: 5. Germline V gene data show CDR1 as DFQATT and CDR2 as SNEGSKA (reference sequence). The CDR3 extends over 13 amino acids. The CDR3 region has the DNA TGCAGTGTTTGGACAGGAGGCACAGATACGCAGTATTTT. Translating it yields CSVWTGGTDTQYF.

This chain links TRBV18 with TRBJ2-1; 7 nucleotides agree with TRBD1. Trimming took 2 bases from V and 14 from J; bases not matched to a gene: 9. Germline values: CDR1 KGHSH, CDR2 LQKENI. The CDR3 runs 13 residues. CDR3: CASSPSADRVKFF. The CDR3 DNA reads TGTGCCAGCTCACCATCAGCTGACAGGGTAAAGTTCTTC.

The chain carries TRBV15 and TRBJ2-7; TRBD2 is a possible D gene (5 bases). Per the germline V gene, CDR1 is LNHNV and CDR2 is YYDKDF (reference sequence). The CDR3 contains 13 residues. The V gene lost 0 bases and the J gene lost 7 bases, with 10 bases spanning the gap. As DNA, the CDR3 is TGTGCCACCAGCAGAGATCCGCGCGGGGAGCAGTACTTC. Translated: CATSRDPRGEQYF. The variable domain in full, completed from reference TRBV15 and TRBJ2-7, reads DAMVIQNPRYQVTQFGKPVTLSCSQTLNHNVMYWYQQKSSQAPKLLFHYYDKDFNNEADTPDNFQSRRPNTSFCFLDIRSPGLGDTAMYLCATSRDPRGEQYFGPGTRLTVT.

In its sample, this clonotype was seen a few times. The CDR3 bases are TGTGCCAGCGGCCGGGTAGCGGGCTACAATGAGCAGTTCTTC. Its protein product is CASGRVAGYNEQFF. The chain uses TRBV11-2 and TRBJ2-1; TRBD2 matches 7 bases. Germline assignment: CDR1 SGHAT and CDR2 FQNNGV. Trimming cost V 8 bases and J 3 bases; bases outside gene matches: 7. CDR3 length: 14 amino acids.

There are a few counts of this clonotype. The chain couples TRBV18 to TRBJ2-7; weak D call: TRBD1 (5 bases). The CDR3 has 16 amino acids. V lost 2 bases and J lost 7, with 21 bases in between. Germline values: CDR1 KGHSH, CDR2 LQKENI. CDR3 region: CASSPRLGPRVREQYF. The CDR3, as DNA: TGTGCCAGCTCACCAAGGCTGGGGCCTCGAGTTAGAGAGCAGTACTTC.

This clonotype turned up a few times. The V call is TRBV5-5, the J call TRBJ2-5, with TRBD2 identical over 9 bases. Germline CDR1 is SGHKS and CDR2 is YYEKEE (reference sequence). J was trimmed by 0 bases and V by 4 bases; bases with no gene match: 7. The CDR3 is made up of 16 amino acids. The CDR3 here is CASSPSLAGNQETQYF. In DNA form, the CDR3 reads TGTGCCAGCAGCCCGAGTCTAGCGGGGAACCAAGAGACCCAGTACTTC.

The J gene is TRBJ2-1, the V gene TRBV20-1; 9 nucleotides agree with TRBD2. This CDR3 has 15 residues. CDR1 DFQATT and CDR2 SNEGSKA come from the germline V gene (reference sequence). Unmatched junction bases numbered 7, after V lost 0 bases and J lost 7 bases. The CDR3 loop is CSARDWASGINEQFF. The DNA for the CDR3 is TGCAGTGCTAGAGATTGGGCTAGCGGGATAAATGAGCAGTTCTTC.

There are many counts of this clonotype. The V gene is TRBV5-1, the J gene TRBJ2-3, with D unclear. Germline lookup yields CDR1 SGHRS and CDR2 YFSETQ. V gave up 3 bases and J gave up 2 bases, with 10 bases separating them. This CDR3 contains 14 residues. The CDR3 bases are TGCGCCAGCAGCTACCGACTGCTCACAGATACGCAGTATTTT. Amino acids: CASSYRLLTDTQYF.

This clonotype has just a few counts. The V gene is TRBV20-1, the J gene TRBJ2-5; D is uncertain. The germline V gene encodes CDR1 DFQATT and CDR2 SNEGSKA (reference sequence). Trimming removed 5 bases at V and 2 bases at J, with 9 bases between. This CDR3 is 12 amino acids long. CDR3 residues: CSAPDFQETQYF. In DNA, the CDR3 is TGCAGTGCTCCCGACTTTCAAGAGACCCAGTACTTC.

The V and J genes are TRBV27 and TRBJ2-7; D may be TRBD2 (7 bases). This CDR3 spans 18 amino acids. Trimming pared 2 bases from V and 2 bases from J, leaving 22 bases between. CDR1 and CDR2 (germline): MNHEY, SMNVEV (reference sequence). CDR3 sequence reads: CASSLRHVRGGETYEQYF. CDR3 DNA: TGTGCCAGCAGTTTAAGGCACGTAAGGGGGGGAGAGACCTACGAGCAGTACTTC.

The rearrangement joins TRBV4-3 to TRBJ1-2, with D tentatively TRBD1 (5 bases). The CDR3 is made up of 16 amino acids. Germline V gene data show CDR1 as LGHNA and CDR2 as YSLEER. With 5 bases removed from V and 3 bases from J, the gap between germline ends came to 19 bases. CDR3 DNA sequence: TGCGCCAGCAGCGGAGACAGACTTGGAGACGACTATGGCTACACCTTC. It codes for CASSGDRLGDDYGYTF.

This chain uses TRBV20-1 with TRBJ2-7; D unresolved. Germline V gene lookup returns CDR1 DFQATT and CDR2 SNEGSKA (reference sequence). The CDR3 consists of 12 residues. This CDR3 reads CSALPGDYEQYF. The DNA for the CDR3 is TGCAGCGCCCTCCCAGGAGACTACGAGCAGTACTTC.

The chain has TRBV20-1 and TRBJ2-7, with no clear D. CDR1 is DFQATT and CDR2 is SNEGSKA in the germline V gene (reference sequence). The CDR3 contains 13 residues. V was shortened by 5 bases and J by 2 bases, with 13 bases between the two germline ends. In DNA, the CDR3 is TGCAGTGCTCCCTTGTTGGCTCCCTACGAGCAGTACTTC. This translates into CSAPLLAPYEQYF.